The text below deals with one TCR beta chain. Its antigen is still unknown. The entry originates in a study of T-cell memory formation after mild COVID-19. Study-wide results and limits: Day 37-peaking second-wave clones had unconfirmed SARS-CoV-2 specificity. Of the contracting clones, CD4+ ones lay mainly in CM and EM, and CD8+ ones in EMRA.

TCRdb re-analysed the 5' RACE reads in MiXCR, keeping a single row per CDR3 protein. The sample includes 550,000 to 600,000 distinct CDR3 sequences, about a fifth of them seen just once. Trimming pared 1 base from V and 7 bases from J, leaving 7 bases between. Per germline, CDR1 MNHEY and CDR2 SVGAGI. The CDR3 is 12 amino acids. Sequencing was done on a sample of PBMCs or a T cell subset sorted from them (not recorded which). The chain carries TRBV6-5 and TRBJ1-2; D call uncertain. The sequence was obtained from an adult woman who had mild COVID-19 (a few samples of this study predate the infection). Cell type and time point are not known. The chain's CDR3 is CASSYYGSGYTF. The CDR3 DNA follows: TGTGCCAGCAGTTACTATGGGAGTGGCTACACCTTC.